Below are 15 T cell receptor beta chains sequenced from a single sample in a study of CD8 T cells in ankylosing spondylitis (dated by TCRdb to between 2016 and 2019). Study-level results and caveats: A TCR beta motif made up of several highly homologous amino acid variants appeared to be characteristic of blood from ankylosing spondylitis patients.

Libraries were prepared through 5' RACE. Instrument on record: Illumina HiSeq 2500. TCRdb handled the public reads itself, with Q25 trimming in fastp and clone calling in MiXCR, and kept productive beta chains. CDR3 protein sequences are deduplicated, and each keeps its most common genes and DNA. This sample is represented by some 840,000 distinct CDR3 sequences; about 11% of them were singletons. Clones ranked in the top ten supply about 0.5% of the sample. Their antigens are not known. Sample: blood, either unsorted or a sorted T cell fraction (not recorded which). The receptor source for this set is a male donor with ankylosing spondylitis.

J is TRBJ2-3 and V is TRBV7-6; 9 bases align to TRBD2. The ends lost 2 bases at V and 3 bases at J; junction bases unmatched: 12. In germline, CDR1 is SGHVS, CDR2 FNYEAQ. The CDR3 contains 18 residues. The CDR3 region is CASSLRDASGKATDTQYF. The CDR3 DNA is TGTGCCAGCAGCTTAAGGGACGCTAGCGGGAAGGCGACAGATACGCAGTATTTT.

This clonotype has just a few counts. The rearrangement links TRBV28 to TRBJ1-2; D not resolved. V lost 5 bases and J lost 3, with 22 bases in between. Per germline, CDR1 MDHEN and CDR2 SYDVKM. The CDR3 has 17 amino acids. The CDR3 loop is CASSALGLKDIYYGYTF. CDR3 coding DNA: TGTGCCAGCAGTGCCTTGGGCCTAAAAGACATCTACTATGGCTACACCTTC.

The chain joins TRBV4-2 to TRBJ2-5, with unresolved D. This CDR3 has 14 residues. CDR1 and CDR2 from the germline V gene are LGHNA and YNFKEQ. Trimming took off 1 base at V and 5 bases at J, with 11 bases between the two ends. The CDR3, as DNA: TGTGCCAGCAGCCAAGGACACGGAATGGAGACCCAGTACTTC. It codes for CASSQGHGMETQYF.

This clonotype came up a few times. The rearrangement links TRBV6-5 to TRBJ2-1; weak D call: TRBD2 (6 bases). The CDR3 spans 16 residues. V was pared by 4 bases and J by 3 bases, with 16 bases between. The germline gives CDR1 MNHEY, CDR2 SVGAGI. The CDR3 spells CASSSLGSGNYNEQFF. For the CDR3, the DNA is TGTGCCAGCAGTTCCCTCGGTAGCGGCAACTACAATGAGCAGTTCTTC.

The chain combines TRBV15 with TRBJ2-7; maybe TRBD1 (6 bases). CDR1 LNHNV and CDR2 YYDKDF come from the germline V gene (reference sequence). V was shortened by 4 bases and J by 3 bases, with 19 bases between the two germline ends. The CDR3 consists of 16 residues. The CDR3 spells CATSTRTDENYYEQYF. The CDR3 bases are TGTGCCACCAGCACCAGGACAGACGAGAACTACTACGAGCAGTACTTC.

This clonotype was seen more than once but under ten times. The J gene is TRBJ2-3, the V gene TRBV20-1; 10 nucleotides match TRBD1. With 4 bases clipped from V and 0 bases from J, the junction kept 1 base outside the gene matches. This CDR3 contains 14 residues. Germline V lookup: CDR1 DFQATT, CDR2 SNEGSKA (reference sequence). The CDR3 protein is CSAMDRGSTDTQYF. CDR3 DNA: TGCAGTGCTATGGACAGGGGGAGCACAGATACGCAGTATTTT.

CDR3 coding DNA: TGCAGTGCTAGAGATAGTAAGGGACCCTACGAGCAGTACTTC. Protein: CSARDSKGPYEQYF. The chain combines TRBV20-1 with TRBJ2-7; either TRBD1 or TRBD2 may fit D (5 bases each). The CDR3 has 14 residues. Germline CDR1 reads DFQATT; CDR2 reads SNEGSKA (reference sequence). The germline V and J ends were trimmed by 0 bases and 2 bases, with 11 bases remaining between them.

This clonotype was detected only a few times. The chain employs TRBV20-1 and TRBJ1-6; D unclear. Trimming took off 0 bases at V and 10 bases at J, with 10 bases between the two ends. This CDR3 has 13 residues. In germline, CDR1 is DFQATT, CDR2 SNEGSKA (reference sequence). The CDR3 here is CSARDVPPSPLHF. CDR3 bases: TGCAGTGCTAGAGATGTCCCTCCATCACCCCTCCACTTT.

In DNA, the CDR3 is TGCGCCAGCAGCTCGCAGGGCTCTGATGGCTACACCTTC. This encodes CASSSQGSDGYTF. The gene calls are TRBV5-1 and TRBJ1-2, with a possible D match to TRBD1 (5 bases). The V end was cut by 3 bases, the J end by 6 bases, with 12 bases between. Germline loops: CDR1 SGHRS, CDR2 YFSETQ. The CDR3 consists of 13 residues.

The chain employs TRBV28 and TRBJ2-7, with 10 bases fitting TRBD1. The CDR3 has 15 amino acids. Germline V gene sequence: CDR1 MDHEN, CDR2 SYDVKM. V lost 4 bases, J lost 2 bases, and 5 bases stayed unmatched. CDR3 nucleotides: TGTGCCAGCAGTTCGACAGGGGGCGCCGCCTACGAGCAGTACTTC. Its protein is CASSSTGGAAYEQYF.

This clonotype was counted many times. The CDR3 is CASSDGLRYNEQFF. For the CDR3, the DNA is TGTGCCAGCAGCGACGGACTTAGATACAATGAGCAGTTCTTC. The chain is built from TRBV5-6 and TRBJ2-1; possible D gene TRBD2, 5 bases. Trimming took 4 bases from V and 4 from J, leaving 12 bases between them. From germline, CDR1 is SGHDT and CDR2 YYEEEE. The CDR3 has 14 amino acids. The full variable domain, with the rest looked up from reference TRBV5-6 and TRBJ2-1, is DAGVTQSPTHLIKTRGQQVTLRCSPKSGHDTVSWYQQALGQGPQFIFQYYEEEERQRGNFPDRFSGHQFPNYSSELNVNALLLGDSALYLCASSDGLRYNEQFFGPGTRLTVL.

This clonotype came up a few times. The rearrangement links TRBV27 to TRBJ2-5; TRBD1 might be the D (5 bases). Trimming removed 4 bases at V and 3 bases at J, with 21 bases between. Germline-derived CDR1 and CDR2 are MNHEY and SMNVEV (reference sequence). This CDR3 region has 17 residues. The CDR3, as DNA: TGTGCCAGCAGTTCCGGATTCAGGTGGACACCTAAAGAGACCCAGTACTTC. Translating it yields CASSSGFRWTPKETQYF.

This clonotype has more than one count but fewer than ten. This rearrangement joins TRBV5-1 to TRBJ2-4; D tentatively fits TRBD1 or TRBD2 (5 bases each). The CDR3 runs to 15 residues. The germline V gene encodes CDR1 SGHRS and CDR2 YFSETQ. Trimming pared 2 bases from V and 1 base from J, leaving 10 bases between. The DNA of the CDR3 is TGCGCCAGCAGCTTTATGGGACCGGCCAAAAACATTCAGTACTTC. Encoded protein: CASSFMGPAKNIQYF.

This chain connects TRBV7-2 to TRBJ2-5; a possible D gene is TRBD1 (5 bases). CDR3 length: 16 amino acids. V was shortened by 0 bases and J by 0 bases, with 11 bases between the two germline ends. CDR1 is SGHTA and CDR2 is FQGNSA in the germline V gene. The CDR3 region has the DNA TGTGCCAGCAGCTTAGCGGGCAGGGCATACCAAGAGACCCAGTACTTC. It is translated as CASSLAGRAYQETQYF.

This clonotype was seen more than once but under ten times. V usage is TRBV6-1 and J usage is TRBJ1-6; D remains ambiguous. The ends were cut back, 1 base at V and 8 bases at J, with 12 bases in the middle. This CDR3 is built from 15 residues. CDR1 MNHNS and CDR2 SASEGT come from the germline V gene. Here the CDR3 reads CASSEGSSTDSPLHF. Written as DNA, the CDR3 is TGTGCCAGCAGTGAAGGGTCTTCCACGGATTCACCCCTCCACTTT.